Sequencing of this TCR beta chain was carried out in a study of T cell repertoires in cytomegalovirus infection. Study as a whole: Through public TCR beta signatures, both CMV infection and matching HLA type were indicated. Findings of the study overall: Clonotypes of TCR beta that were HLA-C-restricted and CMV-specific dominated the ex vivo response. Totalled public TCR beta family frequency picked out people who carried CMV plus the relevant HLA.

Using its own MiXCR run on the reads, TCRdb lists one record per CDR3 protein. The sample lists 310,000 or so distinct CDR3 sequences, roughly 15% occurring once. As to this clonotype: Its target is unknown.

From germline, CDR1 is SGHRS and CDR2 YFSETQ. V lost 3 bases and J lost 7, with 13 bases in between. The CDR3 covers 13 residues. The chain recombines TRBV5-1 with TRBJ1-1; D perhaps matches TRBD1 (6 bases). Input material: PBMCs. The receptor comes from a human donor in good health (CMV status not recorded). Some clones in this sample may be carry-over from other donors' samples. CDR3 loop: CASSWGGAVEAFF. For the CDR3, the DNA is TGCGCCAGCAGCTGGGGGGGGGCCGTTGAAGCTTTCTTT.